One sample yielded the 6 T cell receptor beta chains listed below, sequenced in a study of regulatory T cells in long-lasting Graves disease. The time point is: newly diagnosed GD, antithyroid drugs for less than 3 months. The TCR library used RNA extracted from PBMCs. TCR beta libraries were built with iRepertoire HTBI primers and Arm-PCR of CDR3 regions. A single record per CDR3 protein comes from TCRdb applying MiXCR to the multiplex PCR reads. The sample consists of about 400,000 distinct CDR3 sequences, 15% of them appearing once. A further study also used this sample, focusing on T cells in Graves' hyperthyroidism and ophthalmopathy.

The sequences come from peripheral blood mononuclear cells (PBMCs), collected at new diagnosis, from a patient treated with antithyroid drugs. The origin of the receptors is a woman in her forties with Graves disease.

This clonotype was seen many times. This chain links TRBV12-3 or TRBV12-4 with TRBJ2-7; TRBD2 aligns across 10 bases. The V segment lost 6 bases and the J segment 0 bases; nucleotides outside the gene matches: 5. The CDR3 contains 15 residues. CDR3: CASSWTSGPSYEQYF. CDR3 nucleotides: TGTGCCAGCAGCTGGACTAGCGGCCCCTCCTACGAGCAGTACTTC.

At least ten counts were recorded for this clonotype. This chain uses TRBV6-2 or TRBV6-3 with TRBJ2-7; unclear D gene. Looked up from germline, CDR1 is MNHEY and CDR2 is SVGEGT. The CDR3 totals 12 residues. V lost 6 bases to trimming and J lost 0 bases, with 6 bases between them. The CDR3 nucleotides are TGTGCCAGCAGCGAGAGCTCCTACGAGCAGTACTTC. This translates into CASSESSYEQYF.

This clonotype was seen ten or more times. The genes are TRBV28 and TRBJ1-1, with TRBD1 as a possible D gene (5 bases). The CDR3 runs 11 residues. Germline V gene data show CDR1 as MDHEN and CDR2 as SYDVKM. The germline V and J ends were trimmed by 3 bases and 14 bases, with 13 bases remaining between them. CDR3 region: CASSLGTGHFF. The CDR3 DNA reads TGTGCCAGCAGTTTGGGGACGGGCCACTTCTTT.

The chain is built from TRBV24-1 and TRBJ2-1; D is uncertain. Trimming left V 6 bases short and J 6 bases short, with 5 bases between. Germline values: CDR1 KGHDR, CDR2 SFDVKD. The CDR3 is 11 residues long. The CDR3 sequence: CATSRANEQFF. CDR3 coding DNA: TGTGCCACCAGTCGGGCCAATGAGCAGTTCTTC.

This clonotype was detected many times. This chain links TRBV6-1 with TRBJ2-2; 11 bases map to TRBD2. This CDR3 contains 21 residues. The V gene's germline CDR1 is MNHNS and CDR2 SASEGT. V was clipped by 3 bases and J by 5 bases; unmatched bases: 20. For the CDR3, the DNA is TGTGCCAGCAGTGAGCTATCCTACCGGAGACTAGCGGGGTCACAGACCGGGGAGCTGTTTTTT. Protein sequence: CASSELSYRRLAGSQTGELFF.

A few counts support this clonotype. The chain joins TRBV13 to TRBJ2-5; D possibly uses TRBD1 or TRBD2 (5 bases each). The CDR3 is 13 amino acids. Germline V gene data show CDR1 as PRHDT and CDR2 as FYEKMQ (reference sequence). V was trimmed by 5 bases and J by 5 bases, leaving 12 bases between them. CDR3 in DNA: TGTGCCAGCAGCCCCTGGGACCTGGAGACCCAGTACTTC. Its translation is CASSPWDLETQYF.